This T cell receptor (beta chain) is from a study of CD8+CD57+ T cells in acquired aplastic anemia. Study-wide results and caveats: Levels of CD8+ Simpson's diversity were not significantly distinct in patients versus controls.

Sequenced patients had shown CD8+CD57+ cell expansion by flow cytometry. Remarks on this clonotype: Its specificity is unknown. Lacking the conserved final phenylalanine or tryptophan, this CDR3 likely reflects a read error.

Template material for TCR beta VDJ and CDR3 profiling consisted of genomic DNA. TCRdb fed the reads into MiXCR, producing one record per CDR3 protein. The sample holds hundreds of thousands of distinct CDR3 sequences; approximately 86% are singletons and the top ten take 40% to 55%. J was trimmed by 6 bases and V by 8 bases; bases with no gene match: 15. CDR3 length: 15 amino acids. Germline CDR1 is SNHLY and CDR2 is FYNNEI. This TCR was recovered from a human donor with aplastic anemia. The material sequenced was sorted CD4+, CD8+, or CD8+CD57+ T cells (not recorded which) from PBMCs. The V and J genes are TRBV2 and TRBJ1-1; 7 bases fit TRBD1. DNA of the CDR3: TGTGCCAGCGGCTTAGATGTGACAGGGACCCCTGAAGCTTTCCCT. It is translated as CASGLDVTGTPEAFP.